These 18 T cell receptor beta chains were sequenced from one sample in a study of metastatic and nonmetastatic thyroid tumors. Every patient was untreated before thyroid surgery. With MiXCR, TCRdb reprocessed the PCR reads. The profile covers tens of thousands of clones, with roughly a sixth appearing a single time and roughly 2.8% taken by the ten largest. Sequenced material: adjacent normal tissue. The receptor source for this set is a male donor with papillary thyroid cancer or a benign thyroid nodule (not recorded which). Some clones in this sample may be carry-over from other donors' samples.

Concerning this clone: The missing conserved phenylalanine or tryptophan at the end of this CDR3 makes a read error likely. It is unclear where the CDR3 begins or ends on the DNA, so no DNA is shown, and the CDR3 is as TCRdb lists it. This chain joins TRBV20-1 and TRBJ1-3. From germline, CDR1 is DFQATT and CDR2 SNEGSKA (reference sequence). Counting both end residues, the CDR3 totals 14 amino acids. The CDR3 sequence: CSADNSRSGNTISS.

There are many counts of this clone. A single base separates this from a much larger clone, so it may be a read error. The chain links TRBV27 to TRBJ2-7; a possible D gene is TRBD1 (6 bases). This CDR3 has 14 amino acids. V was clipped by 4 bases and J by 4 bases, with 14 bases between them. The germline V gene encodes CDR1 MNHEY and CDR2 SMNVEV (reference sequence). CDR3 loop: CASSYKARGYEQYF. The CDR3 region has the DNA TGTGCCAGCAGTTACAAGGCCAGGGGTTACGAGCAGTACTTC.

Many counts were recorded for this clone. CDR3 sequence (DNA): TGCAGTGCTAGACATCCGATTCCCGATGAGCAGTTCTTC. Its protein is CSARHPIPDEQFF. This chain connects TRBV20-1 to TRBJ2-1; D remains unclear. V was clipped by 2 bases and J by 8 bases, with 13 bases between them. The CDR3 has 13 residues. In germline, CDR1 is DFQATT, CDR2 SNEGSKA (reference sequence).

This clone was seen many times. The rearrangement uses TRBV18 and TRBJ2-3; 9 bases are shared with TRBD1. Per the germline V gene, CDR1 is KGHSH and CDR2 is LQKENI. V lost 3 bases and J lost 1; bases outside the gene matches: 17. The CDR3 extends over 20 amino acids. CDR3 sequence (DNA): TGTGCCAGCTCACCCCAGACAGGGGGAATTTTGGGAGCGGGCACAGATACGCAGTATTTT. Translated, it gives CASSPQTGGILGAGTDTQYF. Full variable domain (remainder filled in from reference TRBV18 and TRBJ2-3): NAGVMQNPRHLVRRRGQEARLRCSPMKGHSHVYWYRQLPEEGLKFMVYLQKENIIDESGMPKERFSAEFPKEGPSILRIQQVVRGDSAAYFCASSPQTGGILGAGTDTQYFGPGTRLTVL.

This clone was picked up many times. J is TRBJ2-5 and V is TRBV10-3; D possibly uses TRBD1 or TRBD2 (6 bases each). V was clipped by 6 bases and J by 1 base, with 12 bases between them. CDR1 is ENHRY and CDR2 is SYGVKD in the germline V gene. The CDR3 spans 14 residues. The CDR3 loop reads CAISPRGLQETQYF. The DNA of the CDR3 is TGTGCCATCAGCCCCAGGGGACTCCAAGAGACCCAGTACTTC.

By sample fraction, this clone is medium-sized. The rearrangement uses TRBV2 and TRBJ2-5; tentative D call: TRBD1 (5 bases). Trimming removed 6 bases at V and 1 base at J, with 12 bases between. Germline V CDR1 and CDR2: SNHLY, FYNNEI. This CDR3 comprises 14 residues. The DNA for the CDR3 is TGTGCCAGCAGAACAACAGGCCTCCAAGAGACCCAGTACTTC. It yields the protein CASRTTGLQETQYF.

This clone was found many times. This CDR3 reads CSARGGTSGRTDTQYF. CDR3 bases: TGCAGTGCTAGGGGCGGGACTAGCGGACGCACAGATACGCAGTATTTT. This chain uses TRBV20-1 with TRBJ2-3, with TRBD2 matching over 11 bases. This CDR3 contains 16 residues. V lost 3 bases, J lost 1 base, and 6 bases stayed unmatched. Looked up from germline, CDR1 is DFQATT and CDR2 is SNEGSKA (reference sequence).

As concerns this clone: This likely comes from a read error, as the CDR3 has no conserved phenylalanine or tryptophan at its end. In DNA form, the CDR3 reads TGTGCCAGCAGCGTAGATGGAAATGGCAATCAGCACCAGCATTCT. This encodes CASSVDGNGNQHQHS. The rearrangement links TRBV9 to TRBJ1-5, with unresolved D. The CDR3 has 15 amino acids. Germline CDR1 SGDLS, CDR2 YYNGEE.

By proportion, this clone is medium-sized. CDR3 protein: CASSFWSSGSTDTQYF. In DNA form, the CDR3 reads TGTGCCAGCAGTTTCTGGTCTAGCGGGAGCACAGATACGCAGTATTTT. The rearrangement uses TRBV28 and TRBJ2-3, with 8 bases identical to TRBD2. The CDR3 covers 16 residues. Germline trimming cut 3 bases from V and 0 bases from J; bases unmatched to any gene: 5. Germline CDR1 and CDR2: MDHEN and SYDVKM.

This clone qualifies as medium-sized (0.01 to 0.1%). The gene calls are TRBV12-3 or TRBV12-4 and TRBJ2-3; TRBD2 agrees at 8 bases. The CDR3 extends over 17 amino acids. J lost 3 bases, V lost 1 base, and 9 bases had no gene match. The CDR3, as DNA: TGTGCCAGCAGTTTAGGGTGGGCTAGCGGGTTTACAGATACGCAGTATTTT. Encoded protein: CASSLGWASGFTDTQYF.

At least ten counts were recorded for this clone. The CDR3 loop reads CASSLVGGSETQYF. CDR3 DNA: TGCGCCAGCAGCTTGGTCGGAGGGAGCGAGACCCAGTACTTC. J is TRBJ2-5 and V is TRBV5-1; D might be TRBD2 (6 bases). Germline CDR1 and CDR2: SGHRS and YFSETQ. Trimming stripped 0 bases from V and 5 bases from J, with 11 bases between. The CDR3 sequence is 14 residues long.

A few counts support this clone. Germline and junction disagree at one end, which may indicate a read error. The chain uses TRBV18 and TRBJ2-1; 12 bases line up with TRBD2. This CDR3 region has 20 residues. Germline V gene lookup returns CDR1 KGHSH and CDR2 LQKENI. The CDR3 region is CASSPPSLAGGFFQANEQSF. The CDR3 DNA follows: TGTGCCAGCTCACCACCGAGCCTAGCGGGAGGGTTTTTCCAAGCTAATGAGCAGTCCTTC. The full variable domain, in which reference TRBV18 and TRBJ2-1 provide the parts outside the CDR3, is NAGVMQNPRHLVRRRGQEARLRCSPMKGHSHVYWYRQLPEEGLKFMVYLQKENIIDESGMPKERFSAEFPKEGPSILRIQQVVRGDSAAYFCASSPPSLAGGFFQANEQSFGPGTRLTVL.

This clone occurred many times. The V gene is TRBV3-1, the J gene TRBJ2-5; perhaps TRBD1 as D (6 bases). V lost 4 bases to trimming and J lost 5 bases, with 8 bases between them. This CDR3 spans 12 amino acids. CDR1 is LGHDT, CDR2 YNNKEL, per germline (reference sequence). The CDR3 nucleotides read TGTGCCAGCAGCCTCCAGGGGGAGACCCAGTACTTC. It yields the protein CASSLQGETQYF.

In its sample, this clone was seen many times. Here the CDR3 DNA reads TGCAGTGCTAGGCCTCGTGAAGCAGCCTACGAGCAGTACGTC. It translates to CSARPREAAYEQYV. The J gene is TRBJ2-7, the V gene TRBV20-1; D remains ambiguous. The CDR3 contains 14 residues. Trimming shortened V by 3 bases and J by 2 bases, and 14 bases separated the two germline ends. In germline, CDR1 is DFQATT, CDR2 SNEGSKA (reference sequence).

A note on this clone: The junction departs from the called germline gene at one end, perhaps through a read error. The rearrangement links TRBV7-3 to TRBJ2-1, with D possibly matching TRBD1 (6 bases). CDR1 is SGHTA, CDR2 FQGTGA, per germline. There are 18 residues in the CDR3. This CDR3 is CAISLKGDRMISYNEQFF. In DNA form, the CDR3 reads TGTGCCATCAGCTTAAAGGGGGACCGAATGATCTCCTACAATGAGCAGTTCTTT.

This clone was counted ten times or more. V and J are TRBV6-1 and TRBJ1-5; D remains ambiguous. The CDR3 totals 14 residues. Looked up from germline, CDR1 is MNHNS and CDR2 is SASEGT. Trimming stripped 7 bases from V and 6 bases from J, with 16 bases between. CDR3 sequence (DNA): TGTGCCAGCAACGTTGACGGTTCAGGTCAGCCCCAGCATTTT. This gives the protein CASNVDGSGQPQHF.

Within the sample, this clone is medium-sized (0.01 to 0.1%). The J gene is TRBJ1-1, the V gene TRBV5-1; D may be TRBD1 (6 bases). V lost 1 base to trimming and J lost 0 bases, with 13 bases between them. CDR3 length equals 16 residues. Germline-derived CDR1 and CDR2 are SGHRS and YFSETQ. The CDR3 here is CASSLFGGPLNTEAFF. The CDR3 coding sequence is TGCGCCAGCAGCTTGTTCGGGGGGCCCTTGAACACTGAAGCTTTCTTT. The full variable domain, with the rest looked up from reference TRBV5-1 and TRBJ1-1, is KAGVTQTPRYLIKTRGQQVTLSCSPISGHRSVSWYQQTPGQGLQFLFEYFSETQRNKGNFPGRFSGRQFSNSRSEMNVSTLELGDSALYLCASSLFGGPLNTEAFFGQGTRLTVV.

A word on this clone: A much more abundant neighbour one base away suggests this may be a read error. The J gene is TRBJ2-1, the V gene TRBV7-9; maybe TRBD2 (6 bases). Per germline, CDR1 SEHNR and CDR2 FQNEAQ (reference sequence). Trimming removed 4 bases from V and 15 bases from J, with 13 bases in between. The length of the CDR3 is 11 residues. In DNA form, the CDR3 reads TGTGCCAGCAGCTCTTCTAGCGATACGTTCTTC. It translates to CASSSSSDTFF. The full variable domain, its missing parts supplied by reference TRBV7-9 and TRBJ2-1, is DTGVSQNPRHKITKRGQNVTFRCDPISEHNRLYWYRQTLGQGPEFLTYFQNEAQLEKSRLLSDRFSAERPKGSFSTLEIQRTEQGDSAMYLCASSSSSDTFFGPGTRLTVL.